A selection of T cell receptor beta chains follows, all from one sample in a study of response to subunit inactivated influenza vaccine. TCRdb re-called the RT-PCR reads through MiXCR, storing one row per CDR3 protein. The sample carries over 650,000 distinct CDR3 sequences, about a fifth recorded once. Sequencing used PBMCs from blood, obtained 5 to 6 days after vaccination. The receptors were gathered from a man in his fifties or sixties who received an inactivated influenza vaccine. The CDR3 runs from the conserved cysteine through the conserved F or W. A D gene is named only where the DNA matches it firmly. For some rows the clone size is stated as once, few or many, or as a class when expanded; others skip it.

v_gene: TRBV7-3
d_gene: NA
j_gene: TRBJ1-1
abundance: NA
CDR3aa: CASSLSPGNTEAFF
CDR3nt: TGTGCCAGCAGCTTATCCCCAGGGAACACTGAAGCTTTCTTT

v_gene: TRBV5-1
d_gene: TRBD1
j_gene: TRBJ2-3
abundance: NA
CDR3aa: CASSSGQGAVDTQYF
CDR3nt: TGCGCCAGCAGCTCGGGACAGGGGGCCGTAGATACGCAGTATTTT

v_gene: TRBV10-3
d_gene: NA
j_gene: TRBJ1-3
abundance: NA
CDR3aa: CAISAKVGNTIYF
CDR3nt: TGTGCCATCAGTGCCAAGGTGGGAAACACCATATATTTT

v_gene: TRBV6-2/TRBV6-3
d_gene: TRBD2
j_gene: TRBJ2-1
abundance: NA
CDR3aa: CASSYRGLVLNEQFF
CDR3nt: TGTGCCAGCAGTTACAGGGGACTAGTTCTCAATGAGCAGTTCTTC

v_gene: TRBV7-2
d_gene: NA
j_gene: TRBJ2-5
abundance: NA
CDR3aa: CASSLLGGPQETQYF
CDR3nt: TGTGCCAGCAGCTTATTAGGAGGGCCTCAGGAGACCCAGTACTTC

v_gene: TRBV10-3
d_gene: NA
j_gene: TRBJ2-6
abundance: few
CDR3aa: CAISERGGGANVLTF
CDR3nt: TGTGCCATCAGTGAGAGGGGAGGAGGGGCCAACGTCCTGACTTTC

v_gene: TRBV6-2/TRBV6-3
d_gene: TRBD1
j_gene: TRBJ2-7
abundance: NA
CDR3aa: CASSYHPGQSSYEQYF
CDR3nt: TGTGCCAGCAGTTACCATCCGGGACAGAGCTCCTACGAGCAGTACTTC

v_gene: TRBV20-1
d_gene: NA
j_gene: TRBJ2-2
abundance: few
CDR3aa: CSASGQPGELFF
CDR3nt: TGCAGTGCATCAGGACAGCCCGGGGAGCTGTTTTTT

v_gene: TRBV6-5
d_gene: NA
j_gene: TRBJ2-4
abundance: few
CDR3aa: CASSYVGATKDIQYF
CDR3nt: TGTGCCAGCAGTTACGTGGGGGCCACGAAGGACATTCAGTACTTC

v_gene: TRBV6-1
d_gene: NA
j_gene: TRBJ1-1
abundance: few
CDR3aa: CASSHSRAEEAFF
CDR3nt: TGTGCCAGCAGTCATTCCCGGGCGGAGGAAGCTTTCTTT

v_gene: TRBV20-1
d_gene: NA
j_gene: TRBJ2-3
abundance: few
CDR3aa: CSGGSTDTQYF
CDR3nt: TGCAGTGGCGGTAGCACAGATACGCAGTATTTT

v_gene: TRBV29-1
d_gene: NA
j_gene: TRBJ2-7
abundance: many
CDR3aa: CSVERTGEQYF
CDR3nt: TGCAGCGTCGAACGTACAGGAGAGCAGTACTTC

v_gene: TRBV20-1
d_gene: NA
j_gene: TRBJ2-7
abundance: many
CDR3aa: CSARDLGTAYEQYF
CDR3nt: TGCAGTGCTAGAGATTTAGGCACAGCCTACGAGCAGTACTTC

v_gene: TRBV12-3/TRBV12-4
d_gene: NA
j_gene: TRBJ1-1
abundance: NA
CDR3aa: CASRRAMNTEAFF
CDR3nt: TGTGCCAGCAGGAGGGCCATGAACACTGAAGCTTTCTTT

v_gene: TRBV29-1
d_gene: TRBD2
j_gene: TRBJ2-3
abundance: NA
CDR3aa: CSGSSSGGGTDTQYF
CDR3nt: TGCAGCGGTTCCTCTAGCGGGGGGGGGACAGATACGCAGTATTTT

v_gene: TRBV29-1
d_gene: NA
j_gene: TRBJ1-3
abundance: NA
CDR3aa: CSVGSGAPSSGNTIYF
CDR3nt: TGCAGCGTTGGCTCAGGAGCCCCTAGCTCTGGAAACACCATATATTTT

v_gene: TRBV10-3
d_gene: NA
j_gene: TRBJ1-3
abundance: NA
CDR3aa: CAISLRTFSGNTIYF
CDR3nt: TGTGCCATCAGTCTCAGGACCTTTTCTGGAAACACCATATATTTT

v_gene: TRBV5-1
d_gene: TRBD1
j_gene: TRBJ2-5
abundance: NA
CDR3aa: CASSPINRGTETQYF
CDR3nt: TGCGCCAGCAGCCCCATTAACAGGGGGACGGAGACCCAGTACTTC

v_gene: TRBV9
d_gene: TRBD2
j_gene: TRBJ2-1
abundance: few
CDR3aa: CASSVGLAVDNEQFF
CDR3nt: TGTGCCAGCAGCGTAGGACTAGCGGTTGACAATGAGCAGTTCTTC

v_gene: TRBV5-1
d_gene: TRBD2
j_gene: TRBJ2-1
abundance: NA
CDR3aa: CASSIQLAGVNNEQFF
CDR3nt: TGCGCCAGCAGCATTCAACTAGCGGGGGTGAACAATGAGCAGTTCTTC

v_gene: TRBV6-2/TRBV6-3
d_gene: TRBD1
j_gene: TRBJ2-2
abundance: few
CDR3aa: CASSSLGQGHTGELFF
CDR3nt: TGTGCCAGCAGTTCGTTAGGACAGGGGCACACCGGGGAGCTGTTTTTT

v_gene: TRBV4-3
d_gene: TRBD1
j_gene: TRBJ2-7
abundance: NA
CDR3aa: CASSQADRGREQYF
CDR3nt: TGCGCCAGCAGCCAAGCCGACAGGGGACGGGAGCAGTACTTC

v_gene: TRBV6-2/TRBV6-3
d_gene: TRBD1
j_gene: TRBJ2-5
abundance: NA
CDR3aa: CASRLSTGRETQYF
CDR3nt: TGTGCCAGCAGATTATCGACAGGGCGGGAGACCCAGTACTTC

v_gene: TRBV5-1
d_gene: NA
j_gene: TRBJ2-3
abundance: few
CDR3aa: CASSPDSGRDTQYF
CDR3nt: TGCGCCAGCAGCCCCGACTCAGGACGAGATACGCAGTATTTT

v_gene: TRBV3-1
d_gene: TRBD2
j_gene: TRBJ2-1
abundance: few
CDR3aa: CASSQGLARVHNEQFF
CDR3nt: TGTGCCAGCAGCCAAGGACTAGCGAGGGTCCACAATGAGCAGTTCTTC